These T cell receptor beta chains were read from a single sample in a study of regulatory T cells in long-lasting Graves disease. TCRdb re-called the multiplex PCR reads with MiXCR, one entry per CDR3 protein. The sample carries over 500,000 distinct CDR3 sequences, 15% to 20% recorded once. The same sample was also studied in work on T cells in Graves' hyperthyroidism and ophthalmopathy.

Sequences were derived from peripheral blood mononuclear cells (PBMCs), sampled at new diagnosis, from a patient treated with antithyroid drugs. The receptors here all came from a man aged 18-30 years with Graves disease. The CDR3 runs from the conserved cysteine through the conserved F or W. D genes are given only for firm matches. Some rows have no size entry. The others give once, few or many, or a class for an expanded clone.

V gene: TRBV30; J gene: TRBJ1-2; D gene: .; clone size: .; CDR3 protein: CAWNLPAAGYTF; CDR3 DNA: TGTGCCTGGAATCTACCCGCAGCTGGCTACACCTTC
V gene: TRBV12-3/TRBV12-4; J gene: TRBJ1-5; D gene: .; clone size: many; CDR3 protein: CASSRTEVGQPQHF; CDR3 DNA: TGTGCCAGCAGTCGGACGGAGGTTGGTCAGCCCCAGCATTTT
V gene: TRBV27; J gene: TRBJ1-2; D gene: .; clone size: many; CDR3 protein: CASSLSGRGPQDYGYTF; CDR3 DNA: TGTGCCAGCAGTTTATCCGGTCGAGGCCCTCAGGACTATGGCTACACCTTC
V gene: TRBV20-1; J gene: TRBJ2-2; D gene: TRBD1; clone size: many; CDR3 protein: CSASPGQGTGELFF; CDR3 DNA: TGCAGTGCTAGTCCGGGACAGGGGACCGGGGAGCTGTTTTTT
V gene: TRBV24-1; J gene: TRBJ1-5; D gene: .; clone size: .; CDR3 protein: CATSRGGNQPQHF; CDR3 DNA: TGTGCCACCAGTCGGGGGGGCAATCAGCCCCAGCATTTT
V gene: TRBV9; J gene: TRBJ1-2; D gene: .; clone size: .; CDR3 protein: CASSQQGSELDYGYTF; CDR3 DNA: TGTGCCAGCAGCCAGCAGGGATCTGAGTTAGACTATGGCTACACCTTC
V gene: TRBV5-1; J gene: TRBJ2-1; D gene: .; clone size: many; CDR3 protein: CASSLMDTSYNEQFF; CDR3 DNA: TGCGCCAGCAGCTTGATGGACACTTCCTACAATGAGCAGTTCTTC
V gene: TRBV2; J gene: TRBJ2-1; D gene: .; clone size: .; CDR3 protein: CASSETLTRQFF; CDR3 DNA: TGTGCCAGCAGTGAAACCTTGACTAGACAGTTCTTC
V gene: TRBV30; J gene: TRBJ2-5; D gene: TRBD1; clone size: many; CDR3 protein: CAWNTGGVETQYF; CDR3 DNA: TGTGCCTGGAATACAGGGGGCGTGGAGACCCAGTACTTC
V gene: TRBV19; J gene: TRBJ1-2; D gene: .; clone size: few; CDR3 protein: CASSIGKLSGYTF; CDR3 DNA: TGTGCCAGTAGTATAGGTAAACTAAGCGGCTACACCTTC
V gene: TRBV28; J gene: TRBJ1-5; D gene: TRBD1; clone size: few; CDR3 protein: CASSHPDRRNQPQHF; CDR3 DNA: TGTGCCAGCAGCCACCCGGACAGGCGGAATCAGCCCCAGCATTTT
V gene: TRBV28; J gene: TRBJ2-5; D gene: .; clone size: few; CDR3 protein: CASSSGQLPETQYF; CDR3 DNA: TGTGCCAGCAGTTCCGGACAGCTACCGGAGACCCAGTACTTC
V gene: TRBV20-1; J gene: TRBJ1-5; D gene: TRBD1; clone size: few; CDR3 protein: CSASGTGKGQPQHF; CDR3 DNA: TGCAGTGCTTCCGGGACAGGTAAAGGGCAGCCCCAGCATTTT
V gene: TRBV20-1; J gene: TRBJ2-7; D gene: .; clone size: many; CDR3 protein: CSARKFPTYEQYF; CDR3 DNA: TGCAGTGCTAGGAAGTTTCCCACCTACGAGCAGTACTTC
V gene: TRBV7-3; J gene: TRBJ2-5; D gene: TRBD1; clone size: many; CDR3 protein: CASSQGTGLSKETQYF; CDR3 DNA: TGTGCCAGCAGCCAAGGGACAGGCCTAAGTAAAGAGACCCAGTACTTC
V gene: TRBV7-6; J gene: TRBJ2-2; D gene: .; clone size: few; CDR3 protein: CASSPRLSSDPKTWTGELFF; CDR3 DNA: TGTGCCAGCAGCCCACGCCTATCTAGCGATCCAAAGACGTGGACCGGGGAGCTGTTTTTT
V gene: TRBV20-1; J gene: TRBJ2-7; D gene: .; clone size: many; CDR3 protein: CSARDGKGTYEQYF; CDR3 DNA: TGCAGTGCTAGAGATGGGAAGGGAACCTACGAGCAGTACTTC
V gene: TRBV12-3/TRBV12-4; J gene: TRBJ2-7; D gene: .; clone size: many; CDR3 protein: CASSLARGTYEQYF; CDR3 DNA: TGTGCCAGCAGTTTAGCAAGGGGCACCTACGAGCAGTACTTC
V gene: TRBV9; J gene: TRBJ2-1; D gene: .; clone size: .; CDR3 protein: CASSVVKLASYNEQFF; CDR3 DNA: TGTGCCAGCAGCGTAGTCAAGCTAGCCTCCTACAATGAGCAGTTCTTC
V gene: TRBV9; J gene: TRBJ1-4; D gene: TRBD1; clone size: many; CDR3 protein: CASSSSWGQWYEKLFF; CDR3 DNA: TGTGCCAGCAGCTCCTCCTGGGGACAGTGGTATGAAAAACTGTTTTTT
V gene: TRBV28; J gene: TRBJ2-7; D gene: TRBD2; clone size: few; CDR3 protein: CASRRTGTTIEQYF; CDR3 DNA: TGTGCCAGCAGACGGACCGGGACTACGATCGAGCAGTACTTC
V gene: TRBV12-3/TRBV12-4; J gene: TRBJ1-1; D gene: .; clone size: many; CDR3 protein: CASSLPGRTEAFF; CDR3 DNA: TGTGCCAGCAGCTTACCCGGTAGGACTGAAGCTTTCTTT